The clone carrying this T cell receptor beta chain has at least ten counts. Antigen specificity is unknown. The data belong to a study of early T cells in non-severe SARS-CoV-2 infection. Study summary: Sequenced material consisted of bulk RNA (from unsorted whole blood), and chains were unpaired. Study-level results: VDJdb matches were skewed toward anti-spike CD8 T cell responses.

Per the germline V gene, CDR1 is LGHNA and CDR2 is YSLEER. The junction had 16 bases not matched to a gene; V was cut back by 0 bases and J by 2 bases. CDR3 size: 19 residues. Individually, cDNA molecules had unique molecular identifiers attached to them. TCRdb ran MiXCR on the 5' RACE reads and lists one entry per CDR3 protein. This sample yields 40,000 to 60,000 distinct CDR3 sequences, of which about 7.8% are seen a single time; 5.8% belongs to the top ten. The TCR originated in an adult who was a healthcare worker with PCR-confirmed SARS-CoV-2 infection or an uninfected control (not recorded which). Sample: whole blood. The chain carries TRBV4-3 and TRBJ2-7; the match to TRBD1 covers 7 bases. The CDR3 sequence: CASSQDRTIPGDRAYEQYF. Here the CDR3 DNA reads TGCGCCAGCAGCCAAGATAGGACGATCCCAGGAGACAGGGCCTACGAGCAGTACTTC.